This TCR beta chain was sequenced for a study of blood T cell repertoires in COVID-19. Clones were read by immunoSEQ multiplex PCR, and TCRdb kept only the in-frame ones, dropping some. The top ten hold around 4.5% of the sample, which has over 100,000 clones, approximately 84% seen once. The CDR3 is made up of 14 amino acids. With 6 bases clipped from V and 11 bases from J, the junction kept 13 bases outside the gene matches. In germline, CDR1 is SGHNT, CDR2 YENEEA. The sequenced sample was peripheral blood. The rearrangement uses TRBV11-3 and TRBJ2-1; 7 nucleotides line up with TRBD1. The TCR comes from a human donor in a cohort sampled during active COVID-19. The CDR3 protein is CASSPDVQGTKQFF. CDR3 in DNA: TGTGCCAGCAGTCCAGACGTACAGGGGACCAAGCAGTTCTTC.